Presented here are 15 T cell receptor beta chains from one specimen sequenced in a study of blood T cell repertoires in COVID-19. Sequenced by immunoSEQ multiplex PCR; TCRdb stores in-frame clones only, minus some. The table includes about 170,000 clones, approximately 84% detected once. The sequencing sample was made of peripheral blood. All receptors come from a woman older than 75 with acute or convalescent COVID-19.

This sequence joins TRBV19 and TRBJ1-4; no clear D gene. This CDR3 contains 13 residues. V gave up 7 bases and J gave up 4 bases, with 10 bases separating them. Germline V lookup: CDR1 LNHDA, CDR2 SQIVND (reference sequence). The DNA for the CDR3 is TGTGCCAGTAAGCCCGGCGGTAATGAAAAACTGTTTTTT. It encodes CASKPGGNEKLFF.

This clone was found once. CDR3 loop: CASSSQGGGANVLTF. The CDR3 DNA reads as TGTGCCAGCAGCTCACAGGGCGGTGGGGCCAACGTCCTGACTTTC. The V gene is TRBV13, the J gene TRBJ2-6; maybe TRBD1 (6 bases). V lost 4 bases and J 3 bases, leaving 10 bases between the germline ends. The germline CDR1 and CDR2 sequences are PRHDT and FYEKMQ (reference sequence). There are 15 residues in the CDR3. Full variable domain (outside the CDR3, taken from reference TRBV13 and TRBJ2-6): AAGVIQSPRHLIKEKRETATLKCYPIPRHDTVYWYQQGPGQDPQFLISFYEKMQSDKGSIPDRFSAQQFSDYHSELNMSSLELGDSALYFCASSSQGGGANVLTFGAGSRLTVL.

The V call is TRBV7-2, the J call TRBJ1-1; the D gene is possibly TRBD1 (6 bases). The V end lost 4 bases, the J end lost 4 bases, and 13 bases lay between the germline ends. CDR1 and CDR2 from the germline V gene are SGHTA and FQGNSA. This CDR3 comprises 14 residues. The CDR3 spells CASSSALGATEAFF. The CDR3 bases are TGTGCCAGCAGCTCCGCGTTGGGGGCCACTGAAGCTTTCTTT.

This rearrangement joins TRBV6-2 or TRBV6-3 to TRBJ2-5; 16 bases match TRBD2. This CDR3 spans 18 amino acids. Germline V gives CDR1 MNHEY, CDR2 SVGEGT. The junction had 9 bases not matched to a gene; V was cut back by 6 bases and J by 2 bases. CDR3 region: CASSFGTSGRGSQETQYF. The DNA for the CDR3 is TGTGCCAGCAGCTTTGGGACTAGCGGGAGGGGTTCTCAAGAGACCCAGTACTTC.

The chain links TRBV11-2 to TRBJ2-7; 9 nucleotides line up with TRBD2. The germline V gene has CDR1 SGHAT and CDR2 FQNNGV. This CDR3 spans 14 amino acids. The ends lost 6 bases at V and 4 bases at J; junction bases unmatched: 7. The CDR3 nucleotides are TGTGCCAGCAGTTATAGCGGGAGTGATTACGAGCAGTACTTC. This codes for CASSYSGSDYEQYF.

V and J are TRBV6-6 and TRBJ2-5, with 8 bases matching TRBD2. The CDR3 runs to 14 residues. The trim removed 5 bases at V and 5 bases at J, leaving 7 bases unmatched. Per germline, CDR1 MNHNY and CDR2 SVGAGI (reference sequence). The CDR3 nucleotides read TGTGCCAGCAGTCCCGGGTCTAGCGGGGAGACCCAGTACTTC. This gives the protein CASSPGSSGETQYF.

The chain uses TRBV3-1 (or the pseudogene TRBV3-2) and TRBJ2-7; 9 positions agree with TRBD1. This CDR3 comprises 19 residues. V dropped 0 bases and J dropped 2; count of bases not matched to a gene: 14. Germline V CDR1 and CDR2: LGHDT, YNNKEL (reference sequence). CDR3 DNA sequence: TGTGCCAGCAGCCAAGAAGTTCTAAAGCCGGGACAGGGACCCTACGAGCAGTACTTC. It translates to CASSQEVLKPGQGPYEQYF.

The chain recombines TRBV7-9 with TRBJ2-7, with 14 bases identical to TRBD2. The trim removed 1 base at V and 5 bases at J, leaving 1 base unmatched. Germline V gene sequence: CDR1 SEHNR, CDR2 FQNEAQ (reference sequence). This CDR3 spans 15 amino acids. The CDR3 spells CASSLGLAGGDEQYF. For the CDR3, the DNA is TGTGCCAGCAGCTTAGGACTAGCGGGAGGGGACGAGCAGTACTTC.

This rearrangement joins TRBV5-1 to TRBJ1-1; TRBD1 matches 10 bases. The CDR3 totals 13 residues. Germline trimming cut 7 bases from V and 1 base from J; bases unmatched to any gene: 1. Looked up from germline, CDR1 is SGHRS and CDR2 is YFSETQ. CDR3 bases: TGCGCCAGCGGGGACAGGGGGAACACTGAAGCTTTCTTT. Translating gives CASGDRGNTEAFF.

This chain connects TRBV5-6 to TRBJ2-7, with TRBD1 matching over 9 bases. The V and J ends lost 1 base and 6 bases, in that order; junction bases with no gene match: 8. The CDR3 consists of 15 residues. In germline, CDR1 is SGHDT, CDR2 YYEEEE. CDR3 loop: CASSLFVRQGGEQYF. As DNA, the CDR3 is TGTGCCAGCAGCTTGTTTGTCAGACAGGGGGGCGAGCAGTACTTC. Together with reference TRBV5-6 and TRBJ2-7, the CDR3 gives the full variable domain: DAGVTQSPTHLIKTRGQQVTLRCSPKSGHDTVSWYQQALGQGPQFIFQYYEEEERQRGNFPDRFSGHQFPNYSSELNVNALLLGDSALYLCASSLFVRQGGEQYFGPGTRLTVT.

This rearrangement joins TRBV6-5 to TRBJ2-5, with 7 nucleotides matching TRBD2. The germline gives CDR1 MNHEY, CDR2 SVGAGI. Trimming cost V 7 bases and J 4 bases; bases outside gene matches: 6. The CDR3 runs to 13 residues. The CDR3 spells CASTLAGSETQYF. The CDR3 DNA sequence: TGTGCCAGCACTTTAGCGGGTTCAGAGACCCAGTACTTC.

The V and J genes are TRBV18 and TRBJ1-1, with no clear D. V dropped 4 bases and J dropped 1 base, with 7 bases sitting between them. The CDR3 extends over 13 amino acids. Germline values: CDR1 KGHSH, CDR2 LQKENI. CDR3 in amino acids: CASSLHKNTEAFF. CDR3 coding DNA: TGTGCCAGCTCACTACACAAGAACACTGAAGCTTTCTTT. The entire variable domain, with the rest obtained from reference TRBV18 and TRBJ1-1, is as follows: NAGVMQNPRHLVRRRGQEARLRCSPMKGHSHVYWYRQLPEEGLKFMVYLQKENIIDESGMPKERFSAEFPKEGPSILRIQQVVRGDSAAYFCASSLHKNTEAFFGQGTRLTVV.

In DNA, the CDR3 is TGTGCCAGCAGCAGGACAGGAGGCGGCACTGAAGCTTTCTTT. Translation: CASSRTGGGTEAFF. V and J are TRBV6-2 or TRBV6-3 and TRBJ1-1; 7 nucleotides match TRBD1. V shed 6 bases and J 4 bases; nucleotides not matched to a gene: 8. This CDR3 is built from 14 residues. Germline CDR1 reads MNHEY; CDR2 reads SVGEGT.

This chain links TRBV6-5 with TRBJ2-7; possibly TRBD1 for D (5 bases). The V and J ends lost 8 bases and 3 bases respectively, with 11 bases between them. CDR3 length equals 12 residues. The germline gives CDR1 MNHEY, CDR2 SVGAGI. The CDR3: CASLTTGYEQYF. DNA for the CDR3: TGTGCCAGCTTAACCACAGGCTACGAGCAGTACTTC.

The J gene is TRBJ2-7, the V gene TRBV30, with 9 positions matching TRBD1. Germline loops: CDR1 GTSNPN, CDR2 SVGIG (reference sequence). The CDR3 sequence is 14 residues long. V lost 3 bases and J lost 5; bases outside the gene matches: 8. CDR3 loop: CAWSPGTGKHEQYF. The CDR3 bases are TGTGCCTGGAGCCCCGGGACAGGGAAACACGAGCAGTACTTC.